Listed below are T cell receptor beta chains from one sample, sequenced in a study of T cell therapy after organ transplantation. These receptors have no known antigen. Produced via immunoSEQ multiplex PCR; TCRdb's table is partial and in-frame only. This sample has 40,000 to 60,000 clones, with 94% found just once. The specimen was CD8+ T cells from blood, collected before autologous CMV-specific T cell therapy. The receptors derive from a human patient who had received a solid organ transplant and had CMV disease. CDR3s include the opening cysteine and the closing phenylalanine or tryptophan. The order of the fields is clone size, J gene, V gene, CDR3 length, D gene, CDR3 DNA, CDR3 protein. A D gene is named only where the DNA matches it firmly. Size is stated for part of the rows, as once, few or many counts, or as a class when the clone is expanded.

once TRBJ2-1 TRBV5-1 16 TRBD1 TGCGCCAGCAGCATGGGACAGGGGACAGCCTACAATGAGCAGTTCTTC CASSMGQGTAYNEQFF
- TRBJ2-7 TRBV13 18 TRBD1 TGTGCCAGCAGCTTTGGACAGGGGGCTTCAGGTCTGCCCTACGAGCAGTACTTC CASSFGQGASGLPYEQYF
- TRBJ2-3 TRBV9 20 TRBD2 TGTGCCAGCAGCGTAGAGCTAGAACCAGTGGCCCGGGAGGGGTCAGATACGCAGTATTTT CASSVELEPVAREGSDTQYF
- TRBJ2-4 TRBV2 16 TRBD2 TGTGCCAGCAGTGGTCAGCGGGAGGGCTTGGGAAACATTCAGTACTTC CASSGQREGLGNIQYF
- TRBJ2-1 TRBV2 12 - TGTGCCAGCAGTCAGCCCTACAATGAGCAGTTCTTC CASSQPYNEQFF
- TRBJ2-2 TRBV30 15 TRBD2 TGTGCCTGGAGTGTAGGAGCGGGAGGTACCGGGGAGCTGTTTTTT CAWSVGAGGTGELFF
few TRBJ2-7 TRBV19 13 - TGTGCCAGTAGTATAGGCCGTATGGACGAGCAGTACTTC CASSIGRMDEQYF
- TRBJ1-2 TRBV6-5 15 TRBD1 TGTGCCAGCAGTCCGGACAGGGGAGGGGTCGATGGCTACACCTTC CASSPDRGGVDGYTF
- TRBJ1-2 TRBV13 15 TRBD1 TGTGCCAGCAGCTTGGAGGGGGCGGGTCGCTATGGCTACACCTTC CASSLEGAGRYGYTF
- TRBJ1-2 TRBV4-1 14 TRBD1 TGCGCCAGCAGCCAGGGGACAGGTAACTATGGCTACACCTTC CASSQGTGNYGYTF
- TRBJ2-7 TRBV29-1 13 - TGCAGCGTTGAAGTTGCTCCTGCCTACGAGCAGTACTTC CSVEVAPAYEQYF
- TRBJ2-5 TRBV14 15 - TGTGCCAGCAGCCCCTTGAGGCAGGGCCAAGAGACCCAGTACTTC CASSPLRQGQETQYF
medium-sized TRBJ1-2 TRBV28 17 TRBD1 TGTGCCAGCAGTTTCCCCTTCCTAGGACAGGGTATTGGAGGCTACACCTTC CASSFPFLGQGIGGYTF
- TRBJ2-7 TRBV2 12 - TGTGCCAGCAAGGGGGGCGTCTACGAGCAGTACTTC CASKGGVYEQYF
- TRBJ1-4 TRBV2 14 TRBD1 TGTGCCAGCAGTAAAACAGGGGTTGGGGAAAAACTGTTTTTT CASSKTGVGEKLFF
- TRBJ2-5 TRBV6-5 13 - TGTGCCAGCAGTTACTGGGCGGAAGAGACCCAGTACTTC CASSYWAEETQYF
once TRBJ2-1 TRBV10-3 16 TRBD2 TGTGCCATCAGTGAGTCGACGGGGACTAGCGCCAACAAGCAGTTCTTC CAISESTGTSANKQFF
- TRBJ1-1 TRBV30 13 - TGTGCCTGGAGTGTAGGTGGGAACACTGAAGCTTTCTTT CAWSVGGNTEAFF
once TRBJ2-1 TRBV12-5 16 - TGTGCTAGTGGTTTGGCCTTTAGCGGTATAAACAATGAGCAGTTCTTC CASGLAFSGINNEQFF
- TRBJ2-1 TRBV30 12 - TGTGCCTGGACTAGCTCCTACAATGAGCAGTTCTTC CAWTSSYNEQFF
- TRBJ2-7 TRBV5-6 15 TRBD2 TGTGCCAGCAGCTCGACTAGCGGTACCTCCTACGAGCAGTACTTC CASSSTSGTSYEQYF
- TRBJ2-7 TRBV5-1 16 TRBD1 TGCGCCAGCAGCTCGGGACAGGGGGAAACCTTCTACGAGCAGTACTTC CASSSGQGETFYEQYF
- TRBJ2-7 TRBV6-6 13 - TGTGCCAGCAGTTACTCGGAAGACTACGAGCAGTACTTC CASSYSEDYEQYF
- TRBJ2-7 TRBV27 14 - TGTGCCAGCAGTTGGGGTAGTCCTCTCGACGAGCAGTACTTC CASSWGSPLDEQYF
- TRBJ2-2 TRBV30 17 - TGTGCCTGGAGTGTACCGCCGGTCGGTAAAGATGGCGGGGAGCTGTTTTTT CAWSVPPVGKDGGELFF
- TRBJ2-7 TRBV6-1 15 - TGTGCCAGCAAACCGAATTCCGGGACGCGGTGGGAGCAGTACTTC CASKPNSGTRWEQYF
- TRBJ1-3 TRBV30 14 - TGTGCCTGGGACGCGGGACGGCAACGAAACACCATATTTTTT CAWDAGRQRNTIFF
- TRBJ2-1 TRBV29-1 15 TRBD2 TGCAGCGTTGAGGGAAGCGGGACCCCCGTCAATGAGCAGTTCTTC CSVEGSGTPVNEQFF
- TRBJ1-1 TRBV19 12 - TGTGCCAGTATCGGACCCGGCACTGAAGCTTTCTTT CASIGPGTEAFF
- TRBJ2-7 TRBV7-9 15 TRBD2 TGTGCCAGCAGCTACCCAGCGGGGGGTTCTTACGAGCAGTACTTC CASSYPAGGSYEQYF
- TRBJ2-5 TRBV27 15 - TGTGCCAGCAGTTTAGGGGACGGGGTTGGAGAGACCCAGTACTTC CASSLGDGVGETQYF
- TRBJ2-3 TRBV11-2 11 - TGTGCCAGCAGCTTTGGAGATACGCAGTATTTT CASSFGDTQYF
- TRBJ2-1 TRBV19 14 - TGTGCCAGTAGTTCCCAGGGGATCCTACATGAGCAGTTCTTC CASSSQGILHEQFF
- TRBJ2-1 TRBV13 12 - TGTGCCAGCAGCTTAAGGACAGATGAGCAGTTCTTC CASSLRTDEQFF